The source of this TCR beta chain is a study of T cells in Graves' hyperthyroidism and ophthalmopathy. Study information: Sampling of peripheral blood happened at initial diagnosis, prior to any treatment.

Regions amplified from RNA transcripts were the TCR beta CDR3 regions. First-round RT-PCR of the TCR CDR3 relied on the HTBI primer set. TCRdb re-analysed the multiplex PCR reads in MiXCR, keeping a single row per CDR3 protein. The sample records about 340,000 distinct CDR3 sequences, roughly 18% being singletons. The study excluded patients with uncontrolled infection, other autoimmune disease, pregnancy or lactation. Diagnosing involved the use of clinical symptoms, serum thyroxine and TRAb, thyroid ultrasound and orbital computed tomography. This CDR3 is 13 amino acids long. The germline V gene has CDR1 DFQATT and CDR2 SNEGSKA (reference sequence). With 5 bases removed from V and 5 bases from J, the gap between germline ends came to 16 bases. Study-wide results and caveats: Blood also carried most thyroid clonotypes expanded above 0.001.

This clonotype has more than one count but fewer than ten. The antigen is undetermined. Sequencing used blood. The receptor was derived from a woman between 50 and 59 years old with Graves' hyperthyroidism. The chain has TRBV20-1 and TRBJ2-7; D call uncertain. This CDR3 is CSALGRTLNEQYF. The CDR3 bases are TGCAGTGCTCTGGGCCGGACCTTGAACGAGCAGTACTTC.